This T cell receptor (beta chain) was documented in a study of blood T cell repertoires in COVID-19. Across the whole study: There were acute and convalescent COVID-19 samples, and they came from the United States, Italy and Spain. T cells, B-cell-depleted T cells, or PBMCs supplied cDNA or gDNA.

The V gene's germline CDR1 is MNHEY and CDR2 SMNVEV (reference sequence). With 5 bases removed from V and 4 bases from J, the gap between germline ends came to 14 bases. There are 14 residues in the CDR3. Authors' methods: Quantification of nucleated cells was approximated via reference gene primer amplification. This table comes from immunoSEQ multiplex PCR, and its TCRdb copy is limited to in-frame clones, with some not included. The DNA was the basis for D and trimming; V, J and clone size are from that table. The sample shows 150,000 or so clones, approximately 81% of them seen only once. The TCR originated in a human donor in a cohort sampled during active COVID-19. V usage is TRBV27 and J usage is TRBJ1-1; D unclear. The sequencing sample was made of peripheral blood. The DNA for the CDR3 is TGTGCCAGCAGTGCCCAGGCGAAAGGCACTGAAGCTTTCTTT. Protein product: CASSAQAKGTEAFF.